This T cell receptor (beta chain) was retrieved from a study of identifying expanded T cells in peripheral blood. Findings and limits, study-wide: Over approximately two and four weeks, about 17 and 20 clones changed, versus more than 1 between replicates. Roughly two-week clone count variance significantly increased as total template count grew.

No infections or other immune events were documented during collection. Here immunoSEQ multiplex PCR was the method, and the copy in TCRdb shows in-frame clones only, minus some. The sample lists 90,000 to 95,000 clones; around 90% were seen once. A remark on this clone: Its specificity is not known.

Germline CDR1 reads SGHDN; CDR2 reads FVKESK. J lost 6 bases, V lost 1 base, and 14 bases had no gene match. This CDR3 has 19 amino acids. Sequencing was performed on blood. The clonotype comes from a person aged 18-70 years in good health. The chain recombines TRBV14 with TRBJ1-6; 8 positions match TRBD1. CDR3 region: CASSQGGMTGDRVNSPLHF. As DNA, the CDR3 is TGTGCCAGCAGCCAAGGGGGGATGACAGGGGATAGGGTTAATTCACCCCTCCACTTT.